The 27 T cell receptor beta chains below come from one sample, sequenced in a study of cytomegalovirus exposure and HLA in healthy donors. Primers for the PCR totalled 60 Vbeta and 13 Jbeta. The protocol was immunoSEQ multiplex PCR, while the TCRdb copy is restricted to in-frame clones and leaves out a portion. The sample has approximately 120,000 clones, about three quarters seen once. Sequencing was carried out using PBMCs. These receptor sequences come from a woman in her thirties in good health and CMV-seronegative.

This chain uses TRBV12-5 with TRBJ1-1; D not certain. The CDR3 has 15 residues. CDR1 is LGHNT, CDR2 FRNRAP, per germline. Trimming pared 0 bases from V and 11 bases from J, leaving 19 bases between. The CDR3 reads CASGLVQGGWRGAFF. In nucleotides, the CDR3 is TGTGCTAGTGGTTTGGTACAAGGTGGCTGGCGAGGCGCTTTCTTT. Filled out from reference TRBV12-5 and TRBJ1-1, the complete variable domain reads DARVTQTPRHKVTEMGQEVTMRCQPILGHNTVFWYRQTMMQGLELLAYFRNRAPLDDSGMPKDRFSAEMPDATLATLKIQPSEPRDSAVYFCASGLVQGGWRGAFFGQGTRLTVV.

DNA of the CDR3: TGTGCCAGCAGCTTAGCCGGCGCGGGAGGGTACGAGCAGTACTTC. As protein: CASSLAGAGGYEQYF. This rearrangement joins TRBV7-2 to TRBJ2-7; 9 positions agree with TRBD2. Germline values: CDR1 SGHTA, CDR2 FQGNSA. The V gene end was trimmed by 0 bases and the J gene end by 4 bases; junction bases not matched to a gene: 4. The CDR3 loop spans 15 amino acids.

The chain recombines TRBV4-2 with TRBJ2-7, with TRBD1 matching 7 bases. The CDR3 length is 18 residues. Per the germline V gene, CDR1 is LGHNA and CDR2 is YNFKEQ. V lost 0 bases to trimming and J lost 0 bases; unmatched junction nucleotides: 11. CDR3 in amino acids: CASSQDDFSTGSSYEQYF. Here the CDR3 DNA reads TGTGCCAGCAGCCAAGATGACTTTTCGACAGGGAGCTCCTACGAGCAGTACTTC.

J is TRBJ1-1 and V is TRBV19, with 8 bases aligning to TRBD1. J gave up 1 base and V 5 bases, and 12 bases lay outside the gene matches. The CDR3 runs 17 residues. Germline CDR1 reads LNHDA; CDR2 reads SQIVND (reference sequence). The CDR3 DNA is TGTGCCAGTAGTTTCGCCGGGACAGGCTTTTCGAACACTGAAGCTTTCTTT. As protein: CASSFAGTGFSNTEAFF. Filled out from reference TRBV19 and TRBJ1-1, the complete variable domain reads DGGITQSPKYLFRKEGQNVTLSCEQNLNHDAMYWYRQDPGQGLRLIYYSQIVNDFQKGDIAEGYSVSREKKESFPLTVTSAQKNPTAFYLCASSFAGTGFSNTEAFFGQGTRLTVV.

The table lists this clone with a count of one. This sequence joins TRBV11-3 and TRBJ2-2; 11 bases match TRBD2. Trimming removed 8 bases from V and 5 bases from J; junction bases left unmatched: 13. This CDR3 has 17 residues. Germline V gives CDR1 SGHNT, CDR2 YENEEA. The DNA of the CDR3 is TGTGCCAGCCAGCAAGCCGGACTAGCGGGCGCGACCGGGGAGCTGTTTTTT. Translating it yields CASQQAGLAGATGELFF.

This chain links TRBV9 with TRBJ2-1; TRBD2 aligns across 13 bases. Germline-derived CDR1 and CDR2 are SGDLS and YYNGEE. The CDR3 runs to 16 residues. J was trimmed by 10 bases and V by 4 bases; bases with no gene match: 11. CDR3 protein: CASSFGLAGAKGEQFF. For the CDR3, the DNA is TGTGCCAGCAGCTTCGGACTAGCGGGGGCGAAGGGAGAGCAGTTCTTC.

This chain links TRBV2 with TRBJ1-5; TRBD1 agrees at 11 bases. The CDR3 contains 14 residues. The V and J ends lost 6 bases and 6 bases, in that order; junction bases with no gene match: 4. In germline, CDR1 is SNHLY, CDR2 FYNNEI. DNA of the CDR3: TGTGCCAGCAGCGCCGGGACAGGGGGTCAGCCCCAGCATTTT. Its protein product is CASSAGTGGQPQHF.

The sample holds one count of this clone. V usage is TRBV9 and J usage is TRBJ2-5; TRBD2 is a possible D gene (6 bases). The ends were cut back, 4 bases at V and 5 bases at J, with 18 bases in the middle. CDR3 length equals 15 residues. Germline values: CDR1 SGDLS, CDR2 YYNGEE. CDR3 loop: CASSPLGRESETQYF. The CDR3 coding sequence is TGTGCCAGCAGCCCACTCGGGCGGGAAAGCGAGACCCAGTACTTC.

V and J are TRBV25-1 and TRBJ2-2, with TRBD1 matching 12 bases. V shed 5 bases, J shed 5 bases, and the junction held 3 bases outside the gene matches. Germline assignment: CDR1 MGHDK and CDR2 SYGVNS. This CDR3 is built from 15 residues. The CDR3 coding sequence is TGTGCCAGCAGTTTGGGACAGGGGGCAACCGGGGAGCTGTTTTTT. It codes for CASSLGQGATGELFF.

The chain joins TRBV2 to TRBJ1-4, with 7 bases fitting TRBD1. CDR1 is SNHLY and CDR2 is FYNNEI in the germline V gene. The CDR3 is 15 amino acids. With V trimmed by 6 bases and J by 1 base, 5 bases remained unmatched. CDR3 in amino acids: CASRNRDRTNEKLFF. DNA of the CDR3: TGTGCCAGCAGGAACCGGGACAGAACTAATGAAAAACTGTTTTTT.

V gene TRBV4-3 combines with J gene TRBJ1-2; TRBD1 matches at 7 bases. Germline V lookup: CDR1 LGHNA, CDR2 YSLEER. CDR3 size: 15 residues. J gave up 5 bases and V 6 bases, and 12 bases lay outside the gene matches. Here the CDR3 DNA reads TGCGCCAGCAGGGACGGAGGGCAGGGGGGTTATGGCTACACCTTC. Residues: CASRDGGQGGYGYTF.

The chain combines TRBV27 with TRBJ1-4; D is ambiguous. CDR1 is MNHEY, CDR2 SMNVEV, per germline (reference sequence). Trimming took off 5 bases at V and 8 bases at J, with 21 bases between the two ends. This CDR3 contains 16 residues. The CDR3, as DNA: TGTGCCAGCAGTCTTCGACGGCCCGGCGGTCGCGAAAAACTGTTTTTT. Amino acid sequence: CASSLRRPGGREKLFF.

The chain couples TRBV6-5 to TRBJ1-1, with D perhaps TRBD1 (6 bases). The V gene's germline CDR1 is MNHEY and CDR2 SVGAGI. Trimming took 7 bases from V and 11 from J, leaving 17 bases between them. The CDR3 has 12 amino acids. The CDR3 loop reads CASKNSGVGAFF. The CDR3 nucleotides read TGTGCCAGCAAAAACTCAGGGGTTGGGGCTTTCTTT.

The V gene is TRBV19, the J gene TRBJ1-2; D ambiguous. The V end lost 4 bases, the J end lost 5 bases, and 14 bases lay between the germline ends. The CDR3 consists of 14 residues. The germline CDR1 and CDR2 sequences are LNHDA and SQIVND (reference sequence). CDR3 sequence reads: CASSTSGSEYGYTF. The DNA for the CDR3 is TGTGCCAGTAGTACGTCCGGGTCCGAATATGGCTACACCTTC.

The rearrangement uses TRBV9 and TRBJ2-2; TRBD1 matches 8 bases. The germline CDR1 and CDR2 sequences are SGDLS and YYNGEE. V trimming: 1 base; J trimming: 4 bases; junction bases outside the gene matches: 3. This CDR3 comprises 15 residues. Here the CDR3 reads CASSVYQGATGELFF. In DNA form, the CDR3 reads TGTGCCAGCAGCGTATACCAGGGGGCCACCGGGGAGCTGTTTTTT. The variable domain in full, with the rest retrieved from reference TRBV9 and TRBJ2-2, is DSGVTQTPKHLITATGQRVTLRCSPRSGDLSVYWYQQSLDQGLQFLIQYYNGEERAKGNILERFSAQQFPDLHSELNLSSLELGDSALYFCASSVYQGATGELFFGEGSRLTVL.

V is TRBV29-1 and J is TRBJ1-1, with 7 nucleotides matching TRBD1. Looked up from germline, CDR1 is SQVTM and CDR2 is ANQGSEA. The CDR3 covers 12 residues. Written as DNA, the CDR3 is TGCACCATTGAGGGGGCGTACACTGAAGCTTTCTTT. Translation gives CTIEGAYTEAFF.

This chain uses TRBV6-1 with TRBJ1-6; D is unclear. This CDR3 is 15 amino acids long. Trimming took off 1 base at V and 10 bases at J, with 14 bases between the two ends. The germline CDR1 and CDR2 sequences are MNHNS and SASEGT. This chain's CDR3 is CASSEETHWASPLHF. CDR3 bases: TGTGCCAGCAGTGAAGAGACCCATTGGGCCTCACCCCTCCACTTT.

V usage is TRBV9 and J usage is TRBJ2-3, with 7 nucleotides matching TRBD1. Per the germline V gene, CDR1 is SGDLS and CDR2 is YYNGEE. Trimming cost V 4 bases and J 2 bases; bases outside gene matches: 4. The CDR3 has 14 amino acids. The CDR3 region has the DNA TGTGCCAGCAGCTCGACAGGGTTCACAGATACGCAGTATTTT. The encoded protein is CASSSTGFTDTQYF.

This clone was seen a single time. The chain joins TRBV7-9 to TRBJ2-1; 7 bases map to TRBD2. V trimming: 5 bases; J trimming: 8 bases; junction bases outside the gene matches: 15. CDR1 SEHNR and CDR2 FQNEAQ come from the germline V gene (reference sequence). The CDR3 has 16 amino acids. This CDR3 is CASSPRRLAVTHEQFF. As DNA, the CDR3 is TGTGCCAGCAGCCCCAGGCGGCTAGCGGTGACGCATGAGCAGTTCTTC.

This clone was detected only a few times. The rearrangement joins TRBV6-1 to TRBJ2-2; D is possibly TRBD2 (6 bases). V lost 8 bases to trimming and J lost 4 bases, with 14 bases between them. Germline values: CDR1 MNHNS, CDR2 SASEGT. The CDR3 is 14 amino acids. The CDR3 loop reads CASQLGEATGELFF. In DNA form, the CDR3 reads TGTGCCAGCCAACTAGGGGAGGCCACCGGGGAGCTGTTTTTT.

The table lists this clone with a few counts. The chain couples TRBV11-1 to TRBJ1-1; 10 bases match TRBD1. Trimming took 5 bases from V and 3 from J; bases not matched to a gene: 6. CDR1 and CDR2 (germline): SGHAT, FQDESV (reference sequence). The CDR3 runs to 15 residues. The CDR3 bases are TGTGCCAGCAGCAAACGGACAGGGGGGGACACTGAAGCTTTCTTT. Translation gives CASSKRTGGDTEAFF.

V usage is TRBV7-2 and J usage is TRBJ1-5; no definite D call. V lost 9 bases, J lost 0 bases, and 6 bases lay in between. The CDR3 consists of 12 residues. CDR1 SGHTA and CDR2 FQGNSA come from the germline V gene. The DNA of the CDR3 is TGTGCCAGTTCGTATAGCAATCAGCCCCAGCATTTT. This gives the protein CASSYSNQPQHF.

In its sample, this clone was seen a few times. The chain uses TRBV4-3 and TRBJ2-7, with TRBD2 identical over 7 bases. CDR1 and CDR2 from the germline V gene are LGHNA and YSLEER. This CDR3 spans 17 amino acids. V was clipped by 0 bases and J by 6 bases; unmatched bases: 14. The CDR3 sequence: CASSQDRGGLVPREQYF. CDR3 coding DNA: TGCGCCAGCAGCCAAGATCGAGGTGGACTAGTCCCTCGCGAGCAGTACTTC.

This chain's CDR3 is CASSEAWQRSYEQYF. The CDR3 nucleotides read TGTGCCAGCAGTGAAGCGTGGCAGCGTTCCTACGAGCAGTACTTC. This chain connects TRBV6-1 to TRBJ2-5; the D is unclear. The J call is uncertain, as TRBJ2-7 better fits the DNA end. CDR1 MNHNS and CDR2 SASEGT come from the germline V gene. This CDR3 spans 15 amino acids.

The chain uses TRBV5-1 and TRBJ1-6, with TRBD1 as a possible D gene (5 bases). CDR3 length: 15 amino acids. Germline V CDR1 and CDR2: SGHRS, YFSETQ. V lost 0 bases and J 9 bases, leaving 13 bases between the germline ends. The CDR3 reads CASSLGQGVSSPLHF. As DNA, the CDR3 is TGCGCCAGCAGCTTGGGTCAGGGTGTTAGTTCACCCCTCCACTTT.

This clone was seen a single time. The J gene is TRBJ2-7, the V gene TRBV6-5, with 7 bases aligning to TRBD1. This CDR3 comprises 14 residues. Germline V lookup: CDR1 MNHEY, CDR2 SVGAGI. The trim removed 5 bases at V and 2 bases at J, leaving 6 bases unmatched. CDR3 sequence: CASSQGQPPYEQYF. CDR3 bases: TGTGCCAGCAGTCAGGGACAGCCGCCCTACGAGCAGTACTTC.

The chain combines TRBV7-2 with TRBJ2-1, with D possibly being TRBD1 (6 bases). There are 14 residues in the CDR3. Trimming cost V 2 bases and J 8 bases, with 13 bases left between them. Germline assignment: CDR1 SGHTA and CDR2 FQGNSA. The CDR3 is CASSLNPRGHEQFF. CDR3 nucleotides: TGTGCCAGCAGCTTAAACCCCAGGGGCCATGAGCAGTTCTTC.